This T cell receptor beta chain was identified in a study of cytomegalovirus exposure and HLA in healthy donors. Overall study context: Genotyping showed 75% to 90% of fewer than 500 donors falling in the Caucasian-associated ancestry cluster.

PCR employed 60 Vbeta and 13 Jbeta primers. TCRdb's copy holds only in-frame clones and misses some; the assay was immunoSEQ multiplex PCR. The table shows more than 90,000 clones, with under 85% occurring only once. Trimming took 0 bases from V and 2 from J; bases not matched to a gene: 7. CDR1 SGDLS and CDR2 YYNGEE come from the germline V gene. CDR3 length: 17 amino acids. Broader study findings: According to a later analysis, donors in an Asian-associated ancestry cluster reportedly had fewer N-insertions than the roughly 640-donor mean. Apparent HLA restriction characterized most CMV-associated TCR beta chains in a later analysis.

With regard to this clone: Its matching antigen is unknown.

The sample consisted of PBMCs. This sequence joins TRBV9 and TRBJ2-7, with 11 bases matching TRBD2. The TCR originated in a woman in her thirties or forties in good health and CMV-seronegative. CDR3 loop: CASSVGLGTSGTYEQYF. CDR3 nucleotide sequence: TGTGCCAGCAGCGTAGGGTTGGGGACTAGCGGCACCTACGAGCAGTACTTC.